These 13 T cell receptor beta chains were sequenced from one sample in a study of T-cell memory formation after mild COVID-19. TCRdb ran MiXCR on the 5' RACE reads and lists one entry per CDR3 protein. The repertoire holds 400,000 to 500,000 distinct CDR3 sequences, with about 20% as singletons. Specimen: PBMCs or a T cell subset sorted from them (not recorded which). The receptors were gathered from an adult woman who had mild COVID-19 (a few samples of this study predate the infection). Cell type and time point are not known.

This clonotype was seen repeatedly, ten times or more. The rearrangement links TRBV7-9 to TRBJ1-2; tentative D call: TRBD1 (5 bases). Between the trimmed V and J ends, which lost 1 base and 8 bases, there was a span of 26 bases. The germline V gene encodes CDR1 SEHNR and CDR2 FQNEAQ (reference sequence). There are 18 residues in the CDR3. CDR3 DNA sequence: TGTGCCAGCAGCTTAGAGCGGGGGTTGGGAGGAAGTACCTTCGGCTACACCTTC. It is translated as CASSLERGLGGSTFGYTF.

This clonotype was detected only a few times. The CDR3 DNA follows: TGTGCCAGCAGTAGAGCCGGGACAGGGAAGTGGTACGAGCAGTACTTC. This translates into CASSRAGTGKWYEQYF. The chain joins TRBV12-3 or TRBV12-4 to TRBJ2-7; 9 nucleotides line up with TRBD1. This CDR3 has 16 residues. V was clipped by 5 bases and J by 4 bases; unmatched bases: 12.

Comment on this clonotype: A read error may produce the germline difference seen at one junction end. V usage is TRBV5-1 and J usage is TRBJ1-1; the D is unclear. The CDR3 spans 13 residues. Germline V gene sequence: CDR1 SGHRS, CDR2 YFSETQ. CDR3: CASSSLGPTEAFF. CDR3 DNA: TGTGCCAGCAGTTCACTAGGGCCCACTGAAGCTTTCTTT.

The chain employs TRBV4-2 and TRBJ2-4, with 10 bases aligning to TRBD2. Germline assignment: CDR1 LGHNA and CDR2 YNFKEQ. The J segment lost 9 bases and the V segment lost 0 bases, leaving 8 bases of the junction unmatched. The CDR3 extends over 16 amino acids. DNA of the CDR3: TGTGCCAGCAGCCAAGATAAGGAGCGGGAGGGCCGCATTCAGTACTTC. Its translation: CASSQDKEREGRIQYF.

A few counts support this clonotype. The CDR3 coding sequence is TGCGCCAGCAGCAGTGGGGGGTCTCCAGATACGCAGTATTTT. Amino acids: CASSSGGSPDTQYF. V is TRBV5-1 and J is TRBJ2-3; tentative D call: TRBD2 (6 bases). CDR3 length: 14 residues. Per the germline V gene, CDR1 is SGHRS and CDR2 is YFSETQ. Trimming shortened V by 4 bases and J by 4 bases, and 13 bases separated the two germline ends.

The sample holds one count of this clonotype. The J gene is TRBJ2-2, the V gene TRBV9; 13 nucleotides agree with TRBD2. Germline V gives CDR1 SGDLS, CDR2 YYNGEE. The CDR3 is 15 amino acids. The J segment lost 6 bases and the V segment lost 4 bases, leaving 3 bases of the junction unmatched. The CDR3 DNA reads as TGTGCCAGCAGCCCAGGGACTAGCGGGGCCGGGGAGCTGTTTTTT. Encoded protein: CASSPGTSGAGELFF.

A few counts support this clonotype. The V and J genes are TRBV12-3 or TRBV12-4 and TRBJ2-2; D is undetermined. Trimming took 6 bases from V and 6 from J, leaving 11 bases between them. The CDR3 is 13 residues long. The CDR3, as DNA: TGTGCCAGCAGGGCTCTCAGTCCCGGGGAGCTGTTTTTT. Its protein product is CASRALSPGELFF.

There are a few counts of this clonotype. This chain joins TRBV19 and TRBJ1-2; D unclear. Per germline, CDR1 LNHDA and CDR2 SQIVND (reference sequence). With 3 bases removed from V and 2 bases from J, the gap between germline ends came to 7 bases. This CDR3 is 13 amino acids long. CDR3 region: CASSMGGNYGYTF. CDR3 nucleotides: TGTGCCAGTAGTATGGGCGGGAACTATGGCTACACCTTC.

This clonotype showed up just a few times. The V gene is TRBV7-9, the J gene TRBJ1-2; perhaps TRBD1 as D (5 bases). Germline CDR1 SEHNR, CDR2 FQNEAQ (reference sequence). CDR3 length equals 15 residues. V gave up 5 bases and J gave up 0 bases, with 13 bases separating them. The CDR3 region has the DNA TGTGCCAGCAGCCCAGGACAACTTTCTAACTATGGCTACACCTTC. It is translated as CASSPGQLSNYGYTF.

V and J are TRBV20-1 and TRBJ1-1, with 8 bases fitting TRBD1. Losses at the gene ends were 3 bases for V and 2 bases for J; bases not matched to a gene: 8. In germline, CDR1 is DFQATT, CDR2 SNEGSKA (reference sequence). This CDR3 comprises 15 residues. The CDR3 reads CSASPGGRLNTEAFF. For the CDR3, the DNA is TGCAGTGCTAGCCCAGGGGGCAGATTAAACACTGAAGCTTTCTTT.

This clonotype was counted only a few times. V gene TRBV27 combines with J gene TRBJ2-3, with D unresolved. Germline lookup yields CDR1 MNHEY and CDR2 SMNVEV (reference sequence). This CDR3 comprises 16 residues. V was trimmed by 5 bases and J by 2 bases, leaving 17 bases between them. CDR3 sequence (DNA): TGTGCCAGCAGTCGAACGAATCGACCTGACACAGATACGCAGTATTTT. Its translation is CASSRTNRPDTDTQYF.

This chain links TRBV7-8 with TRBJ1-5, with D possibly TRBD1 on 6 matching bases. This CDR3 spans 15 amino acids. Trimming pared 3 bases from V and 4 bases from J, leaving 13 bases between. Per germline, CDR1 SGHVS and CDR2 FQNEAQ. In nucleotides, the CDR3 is TGTGCCAGCAGCTTGGGGGGGCCTACGAATCAGCCCCAGCATTTT. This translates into CASSLGGPTNQPQHF.

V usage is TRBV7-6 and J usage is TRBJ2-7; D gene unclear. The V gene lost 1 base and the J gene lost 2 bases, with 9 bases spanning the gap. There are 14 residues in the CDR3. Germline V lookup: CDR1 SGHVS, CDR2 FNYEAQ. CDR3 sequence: CASSLGSWAYEQYF. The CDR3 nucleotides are TGTGCCAGCAGCTTAGGTTCTTGGGCCTACGAGCAGTACTTC. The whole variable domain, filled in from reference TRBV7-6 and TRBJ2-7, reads GAGVSQSPRYKVTKRGQDVALRCDPISGHVSLYWYRQALGQGPEFLTYFNYEAQQDKSGLPNDRFSAERPEGSISTLTIQRTEQRDSAMYRCASSLGSWAYEQYFGPGTRLTVT.